Listed here are 2 T cell receptor beta chains from one sample, sequenced in a study of T cells in Graves' hyperthyroidism and ophthalmopathy. It was RNA transcripts that yielded the amplified TCR beta CDR3 regions. First-round RT-PCR with HTBI primers amplified the TCR CDR3 region. Via MiXCR, TCRdb re-called the multiplex PCR reads, giving one row per CDR3 protein. The top ten clones hold around 47% of a sample with about 340,000 distinct CDR3 sequences, 18% of them seen once. The specimen was blood. The receptors derive from a woman between 50 and 59 years old with Graves' hyperthyroidism.

V is TRBV20-1 and J is TRBJ1-4; D uncertain. CDR1 and CDR2 (germline): DFQATT, SNEGSKA (reference sequence). V shed 5 bases and J shed 8 bases, with 9 bases lying between them. This CDR3 spans 11 amino acids. For the CDR3, the DNA is TGCAGTGCTCAGGATGGAGAAAAACTGTTTTTT. Translation gives CSAQDGEKLFF.

The chain recombines TRBV7-9 with TRBJ2-1; D uncertain. The CDR3 has 12 amino acids. The V end was cut by 2 bases, the J end by 7 bases, with 6 bases between. Germline CDR1 and CDR2: SEHNR and FQNEAQ (reference sequence). CDR3 protein: CASSLRENEQFF. The CDR3 coding sequence is TGTGCCAGCAGCTTAAGAGAAAATGAGCAGTTCTTC.